The source of this TCR beta chain is a study of T-cell reconstitution after alpha-beta-depleted transplantation in children. Findings of the study overall: Some patients' high day-60 TCRbeta diversity was traced to surviving recipient T cells and thymic progenitors.

Unique molecular identifiers featured in how the TCRbeta library was prepared. One entry per CDR3 protein results from TCRdb running MiXCR on the PCR reads. This sample has roughly 500,000 distinct CDR3 sequences, with roughly a tenth found just once. With respect to this clonotype: Its antigen is still unknown.

The CDR3 has 13 residues. V was pared by 1 base and J by 9 bases, with 10 bases between. CDR1 is SEHNR and CDR2 is FQNEAQ in the germline V gene (reference sequence). Sample: PBMCs, taken before TCRalphabeta/CD19-depleted stem cell transplant. The TCR sequence derives from a child aged 2 to 10 with inherited bone marrow failure, due to receive a stem cell transplant. This sequence joins TRBV7-9 and TRBJ2-1, with D unclear. CDR3 nucleotide sequence: TGTGCCAGCAGCTTAGGCTTTCTCGGTGAGCAGTTCTTC. This sequence encodes CASSLGFLGEQFF. Variable domain in full (rest from reference TRBV7-9 and TRBJ2-1): DTGVSQNPRHKITKRGQNVTFRCDPISEHNRLYWYRQTLGQGPEFLTYFQNEAQLEKSRLLSDRFSAERPKGSFSTLEIQRTEQGDSAMYLCASSLGFLGEQFFGPGTRLTVL.